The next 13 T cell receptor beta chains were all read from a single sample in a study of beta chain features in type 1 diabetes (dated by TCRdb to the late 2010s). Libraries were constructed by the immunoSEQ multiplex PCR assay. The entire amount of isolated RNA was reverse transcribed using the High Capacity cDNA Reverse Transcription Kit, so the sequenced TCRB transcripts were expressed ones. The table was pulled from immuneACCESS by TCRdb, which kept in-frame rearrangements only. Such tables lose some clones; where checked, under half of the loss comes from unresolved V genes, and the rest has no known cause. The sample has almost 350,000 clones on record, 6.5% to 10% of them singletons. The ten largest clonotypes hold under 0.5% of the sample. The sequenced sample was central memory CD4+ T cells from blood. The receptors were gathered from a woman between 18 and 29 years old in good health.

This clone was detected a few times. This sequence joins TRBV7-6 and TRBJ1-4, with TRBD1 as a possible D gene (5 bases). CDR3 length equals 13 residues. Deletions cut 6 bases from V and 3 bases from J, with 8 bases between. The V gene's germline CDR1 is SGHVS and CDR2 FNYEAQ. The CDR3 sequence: CASRMGPNEKLFF. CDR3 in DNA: TGTGCCAGCAGAATGGGGCCTAATGAAAAACTGTTTTTT.

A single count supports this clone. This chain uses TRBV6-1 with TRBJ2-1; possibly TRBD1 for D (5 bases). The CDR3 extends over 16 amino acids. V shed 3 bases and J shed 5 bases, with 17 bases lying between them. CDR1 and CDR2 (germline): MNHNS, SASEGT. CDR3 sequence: CASSEGQAQFDNEQFF. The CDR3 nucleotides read TGTGCCAGCAGTGAGGGGCAGGCCCAGTTTGACAATGAGCAGTTCTTC.

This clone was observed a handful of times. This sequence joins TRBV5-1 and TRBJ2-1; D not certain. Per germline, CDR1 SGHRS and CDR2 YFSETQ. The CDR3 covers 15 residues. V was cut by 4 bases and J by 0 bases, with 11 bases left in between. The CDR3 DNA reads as TGCGCCAGCAGCAGGGCTTCCCCCTCCTACAATGAGCAGTTCTTC. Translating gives CASSRASPSYNEQFF.

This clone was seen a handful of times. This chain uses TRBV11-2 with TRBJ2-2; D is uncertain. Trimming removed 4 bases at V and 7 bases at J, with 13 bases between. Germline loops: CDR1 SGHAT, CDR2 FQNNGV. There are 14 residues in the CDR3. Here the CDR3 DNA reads TGTGCCAGCAGCTACCTAAGGGCTAACGGGGAGCTGTTTTTT. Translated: CASSYLRANGELFF.

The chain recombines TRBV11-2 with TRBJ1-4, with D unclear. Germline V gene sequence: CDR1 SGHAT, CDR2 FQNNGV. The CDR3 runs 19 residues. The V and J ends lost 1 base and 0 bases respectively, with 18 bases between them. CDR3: CASSLATFPGVPTNEKLFF. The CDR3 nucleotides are TGTGCCAGCAGCTTAGCGACTTTCCCCGGGGTCCCAACTAATGAAAAACTGTTTTTT.

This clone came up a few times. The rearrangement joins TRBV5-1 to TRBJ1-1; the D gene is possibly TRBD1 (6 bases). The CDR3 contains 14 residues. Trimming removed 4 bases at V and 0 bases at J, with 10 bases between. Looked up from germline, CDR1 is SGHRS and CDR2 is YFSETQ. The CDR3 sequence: CASSGGQMNTEAFF. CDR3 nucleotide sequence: TGCGCCAGCAGCGGTGGACAGATGAACACTGAAGCTTTCTTT.

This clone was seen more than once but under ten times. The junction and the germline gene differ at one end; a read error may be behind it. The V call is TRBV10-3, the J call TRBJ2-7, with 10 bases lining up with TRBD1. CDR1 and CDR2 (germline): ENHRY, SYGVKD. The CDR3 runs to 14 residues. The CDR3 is CASSTGQGTYEQYF. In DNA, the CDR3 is TGTGCCAGCAGTACGGGACAGGGGACCTACGAGCAGTACTTC.

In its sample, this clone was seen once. The CDR3 DNA reads TGCGCCAGCAGCCAGGGGGGACAGATGAATTCACCCCTCCACTTT. Its translation: CASSQGGQMNSPLHF. The chain employs TRBV5-1 and TRBJ1-6; 7 bases align to TRBD1. Germline CDR1 reads SGHRS; CDR2 reads YFSETQ. The CDR3 contains 15 residues. The junction had 8 bases not matched to a gene; V was cut back by 4 bases and J by 7 bases.

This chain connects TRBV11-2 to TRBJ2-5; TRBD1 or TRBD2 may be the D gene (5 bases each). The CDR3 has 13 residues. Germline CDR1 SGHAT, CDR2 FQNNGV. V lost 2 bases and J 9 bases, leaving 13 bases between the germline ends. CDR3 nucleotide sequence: TGTGCCAGCAGCTTAAGGGACCTAACGCCCCAGTACTTC. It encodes CASSLRDLTPQYF.

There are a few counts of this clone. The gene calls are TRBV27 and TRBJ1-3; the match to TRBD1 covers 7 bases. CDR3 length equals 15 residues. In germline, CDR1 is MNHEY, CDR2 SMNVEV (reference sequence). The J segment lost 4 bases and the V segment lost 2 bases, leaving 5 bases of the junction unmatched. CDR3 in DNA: TGTGCCAGCAGTTTAAGTTCGGACAGGGGAAACACCATATATTTT. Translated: CASSLSSDRGNTIYF.

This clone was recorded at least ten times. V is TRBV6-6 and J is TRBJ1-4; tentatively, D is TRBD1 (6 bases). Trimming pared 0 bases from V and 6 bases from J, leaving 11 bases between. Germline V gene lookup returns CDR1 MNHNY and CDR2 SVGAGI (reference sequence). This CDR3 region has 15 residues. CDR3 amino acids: CASSYSGPGDEKLFF. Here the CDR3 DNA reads TGTGCCAGCAGTTACTCGGGCCCAGGGGATGAAAAACTGTTTTTT.

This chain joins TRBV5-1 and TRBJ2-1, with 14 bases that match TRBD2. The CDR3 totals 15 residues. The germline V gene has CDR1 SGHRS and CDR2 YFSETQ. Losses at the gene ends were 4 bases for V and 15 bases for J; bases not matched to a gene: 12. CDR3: CASSPPGLAGEVSFF. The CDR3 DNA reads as TGCGCCAGCAGCCCGCCGGGACTAGCGGGAGAGGTTTCGTTCTTC.

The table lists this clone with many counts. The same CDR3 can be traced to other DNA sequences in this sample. The CDR3 sequence is CASSRTSPDTQYF. For the CDR3, the DNA is TGTGCCAGCAGCAGGACTAGTCCAGATACGCAGTATTTT. This rearrangement joins TRBV5-5 to TRBJ2-3; 7 nucleotides agree with TRBD2. With 4 bases clipped from V and 4 bases from J, the junction kept 3 bases outside the gene matches. Germline V gene sequence: CDR1 SGHKS, CDR2 YYEKEE (reference sequence). The CDR3 is 13 amino acids.